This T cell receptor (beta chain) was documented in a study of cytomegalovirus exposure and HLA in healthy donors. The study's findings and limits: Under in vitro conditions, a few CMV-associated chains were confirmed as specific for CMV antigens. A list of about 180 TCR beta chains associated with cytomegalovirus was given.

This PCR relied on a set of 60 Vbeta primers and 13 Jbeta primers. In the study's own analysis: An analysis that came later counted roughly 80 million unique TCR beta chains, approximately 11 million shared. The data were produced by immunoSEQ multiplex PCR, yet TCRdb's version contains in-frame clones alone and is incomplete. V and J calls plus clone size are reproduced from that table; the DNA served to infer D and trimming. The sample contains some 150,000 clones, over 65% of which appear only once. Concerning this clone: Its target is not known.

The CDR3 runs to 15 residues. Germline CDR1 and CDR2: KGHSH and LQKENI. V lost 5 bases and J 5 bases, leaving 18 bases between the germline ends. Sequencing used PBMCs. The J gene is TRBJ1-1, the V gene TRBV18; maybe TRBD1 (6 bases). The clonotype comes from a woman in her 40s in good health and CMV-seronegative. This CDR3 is CASSTRDMSQTEAFF. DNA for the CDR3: TGTGCCAGCTCAACGAGGGACATGAGTCAGACTGAAGCTTTCTTT.